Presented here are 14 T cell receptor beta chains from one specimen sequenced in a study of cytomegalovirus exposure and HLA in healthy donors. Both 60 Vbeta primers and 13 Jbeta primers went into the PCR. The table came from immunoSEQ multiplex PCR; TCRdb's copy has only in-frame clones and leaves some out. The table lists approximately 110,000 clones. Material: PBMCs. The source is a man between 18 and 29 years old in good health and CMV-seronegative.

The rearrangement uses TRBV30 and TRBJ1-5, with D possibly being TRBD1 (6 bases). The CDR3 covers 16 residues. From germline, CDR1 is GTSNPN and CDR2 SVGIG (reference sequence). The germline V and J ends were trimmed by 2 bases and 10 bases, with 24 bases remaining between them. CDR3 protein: CAWSIFGQTVHTPQHF. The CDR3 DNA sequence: TGTGCCTGGAGTATTTTTGGACAGACGGTCCACACACCCCAGCATTTT. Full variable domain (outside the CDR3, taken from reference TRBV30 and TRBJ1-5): SQTIHQWPATLVQPVGSPLSLECTVEGTSNPNLYWYRQAAGRGLQLLFYSVGIGQISSEVPQNLSASRPQDRQFILSSKKLLLSDSGFYLCAWSIFGQTVHTPQHFGDGTRLSIL.

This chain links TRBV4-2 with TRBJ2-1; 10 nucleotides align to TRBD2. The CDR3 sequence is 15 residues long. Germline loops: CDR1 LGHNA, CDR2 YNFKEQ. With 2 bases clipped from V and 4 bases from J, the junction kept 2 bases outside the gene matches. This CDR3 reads CASSQPLAGYNEQFF. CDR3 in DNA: TGTGCCAGCAGCCAACCACTAGCGGGGTACAATGAGCAGTTCTTC.

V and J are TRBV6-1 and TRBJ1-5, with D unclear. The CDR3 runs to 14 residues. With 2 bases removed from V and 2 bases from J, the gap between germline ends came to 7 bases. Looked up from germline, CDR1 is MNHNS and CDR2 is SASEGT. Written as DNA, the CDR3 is TGTGCCAGCAGTGAATTGTCAGGCAATCAGCCCCAGCATTTT. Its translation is CASSELSGNQPQHF.

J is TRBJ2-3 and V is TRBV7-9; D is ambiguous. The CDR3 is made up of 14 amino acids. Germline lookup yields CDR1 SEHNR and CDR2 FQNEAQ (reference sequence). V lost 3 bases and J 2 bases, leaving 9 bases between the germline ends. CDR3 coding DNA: TGTGCCAGCAGCTTTTCCGACAACACAGATACGCAGTATTTT. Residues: CASSFSDNTDTQYF.

CDR3 DNA sequence: TGCAGCGCTCGGACTAGCGGGAGCACAGATACGCAGTATTTT. Protein product: CSARTSGSTDTQYF. V gene TRBV29-1 combines with J gene TRBJ2-3; 11 bases are a match to TRBD2. The CDR3 contains 14 residues. Per the germline V gene, CDR1 is SQVTM and CDR2 is ANQGSEA. V lost 7 bases to trimming and J lost 0 bases; unmatched junction nucleotides: 3.

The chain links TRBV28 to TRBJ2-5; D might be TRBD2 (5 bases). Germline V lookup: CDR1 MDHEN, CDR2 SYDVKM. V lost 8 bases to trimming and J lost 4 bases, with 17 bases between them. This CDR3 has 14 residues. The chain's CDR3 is CASAPTGVGETQYF. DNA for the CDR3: TGTGCCAGCGCCCCAACCGGGGTGGGAGAGACCCAGTACTTC.

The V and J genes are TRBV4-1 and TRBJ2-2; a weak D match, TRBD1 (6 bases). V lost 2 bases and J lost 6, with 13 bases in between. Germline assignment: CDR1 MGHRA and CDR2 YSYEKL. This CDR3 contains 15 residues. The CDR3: CASSQPTKGAGELFF. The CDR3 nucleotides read TGCGCCAGCAGCCAACCCACGAAGGGGGCCGGGGAGCTGTTTTTT.

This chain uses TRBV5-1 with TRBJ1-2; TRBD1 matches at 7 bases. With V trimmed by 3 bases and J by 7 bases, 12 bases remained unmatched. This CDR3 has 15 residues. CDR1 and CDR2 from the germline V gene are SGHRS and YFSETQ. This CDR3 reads CASSWGTAGGFGYTF. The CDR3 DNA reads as TGCGCCAGCAGCTGGGGGACTGCAGGGGGTTTTGGCTACACCTTC.

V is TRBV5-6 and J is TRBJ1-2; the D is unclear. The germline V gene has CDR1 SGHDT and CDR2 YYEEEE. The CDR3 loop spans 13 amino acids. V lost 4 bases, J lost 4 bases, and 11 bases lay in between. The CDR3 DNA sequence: TGTGCCAGCAGCGCTCGGGGATCCTATGGCTACACCTTC. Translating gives CASSARGSYGYTF.

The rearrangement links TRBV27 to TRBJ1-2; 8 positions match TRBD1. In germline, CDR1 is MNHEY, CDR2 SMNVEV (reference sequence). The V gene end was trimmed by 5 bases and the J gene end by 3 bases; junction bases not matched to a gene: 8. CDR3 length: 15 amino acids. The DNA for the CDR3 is TGTGCCAGCAGTCTCCAACAGGGGGAGTACTATGGCTACACCTTC. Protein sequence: CASSLQQGEYYGYTF.

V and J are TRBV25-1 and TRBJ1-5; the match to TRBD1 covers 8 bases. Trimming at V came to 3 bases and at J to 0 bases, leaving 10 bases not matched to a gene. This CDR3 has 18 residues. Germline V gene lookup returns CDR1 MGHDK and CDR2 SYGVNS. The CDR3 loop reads CASSDGQGAPFSNQPQHF. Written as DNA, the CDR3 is TGTGCCAGCAGTGATGGCCAGGGGGCTCCCTTTAGCAATCAGCCCCAGCATTTT.

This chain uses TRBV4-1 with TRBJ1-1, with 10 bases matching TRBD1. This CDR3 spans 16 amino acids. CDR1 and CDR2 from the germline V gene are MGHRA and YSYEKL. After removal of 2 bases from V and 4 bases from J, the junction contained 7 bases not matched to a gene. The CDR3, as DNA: TGCGCCAGCAGCCAACTGGGACAGGGGTTATTCACTGAAGCTTTCTTT. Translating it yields CASSQLGQGLFTEAFF.

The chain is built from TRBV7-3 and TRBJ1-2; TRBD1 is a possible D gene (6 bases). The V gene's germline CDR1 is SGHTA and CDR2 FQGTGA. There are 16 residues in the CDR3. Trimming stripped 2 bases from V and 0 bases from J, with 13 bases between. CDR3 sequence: CASSLSRDTANYGYTF. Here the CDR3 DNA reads TGTGCCAGCAGCTTATCCCGGGACACAGCTAACTATGGCTACACCTTC.

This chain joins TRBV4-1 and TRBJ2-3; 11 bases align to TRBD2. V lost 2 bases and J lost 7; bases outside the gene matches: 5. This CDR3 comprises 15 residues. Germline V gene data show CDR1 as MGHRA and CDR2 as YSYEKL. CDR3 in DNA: TGCGCCAGCAGCCAACACGGGACTAGCGGTAATACGCAGTATTTT. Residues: CASSQHGTSGNTQYF.